These T cell receptor beta chains were read from a single sample in a study of blood T cell repertoires in COVID-19. TCRdb's copy holds only in-frame clones and misses some; the assay was immunoSEQ multiplex PCR. Altogether fewer than 500,000 clones are present, over 85% being singletons, with the ten largest covering 0.65% to 1%. Sample: peripheral blood. These receptors were collected from a man aged 18 to 29 with COVID-19, enrolled during active disease. The CDR3 runs from the conserved cysteine through the conserved F or W. The order of the fields is J gene, D gene, clone size, V gene, CDR3 DNA, CDR3 protein. A D gene is named only where the DNA matches it firmly. Size values are once, few and many counts, or a class for expanded clones, and some rows have none.

j_gene: TRBJ1-5
d_gene: .
abundance: .
v_gene: TRBV5-5
CDR3nt: TGTGCCAGCAGCTTGTGGCCGGGGGGCAATCAGCCCCAGCATTTT
CDR3aa: CASSLWPGGNQPQHF

j_gene: TRBJ1-3
d_gene: TRBD1
abundance: .
v_gene: TRBV2
CDR3nt: TGTGCCAGCAGGCAGGGACAGGGAGGTGGCACCATATATTTT
CDR3aa: CASRQGQGGGTIYF

j_gene: TRBJ2-7
d_gene: TRBD2
abundance: .
v_gene: TRBV4-1
CDR3nt: TGCGCCAGCAGCCAAGATCGCCGAGCGGGGGCCTACGAGCAGTACTTC
CDR3aa: CASSQDRRAGAYEQYF

j_gene: TRBJ2-5
d_gene: .
abundance: .
v_gene: TRBV29-1
CDR3nt: TGCAGCGTTGATTCGGGGTTCGAGACCCAGTACTTC
CDR3aa: CSVDSGFETQYF

j_gene: TRBJ2-3
d_gene: .
abundance: .
v_gene: TRBV11-2
CDR3nt: TGTGCCAGCAGCCCGAGTTTTGCGGGGGCGCCAGATACGCAGTATTTT
CDR3aa: CASSPSFAGAPDTQYF

j_gene: TRBJ2-3
d_gene: .
abundance: once
v_gene: TRBV7-9
CDR3nt: TGTGCCAGCAGCCAGGGAAGTGATACGCAGTATTTT
CDR3aa: CASSQGSDTQYF

j_gene: TRBJ2-7
d_gene: .
abundance: .
v_gene: TRBV11-3
CDR3nt: TGTGCCAGCAGCCTGGGCCGGGGGTCCGAGCAGTACTTC
CDR3aa: CASSLGRGSEQYF

j_gene: TRBJ2-3
d_gene: .
abundance: once
v_gene: TRBV4-2
CDR3nt: TGTGCCAGCAGCCCCAGAACTGGGAGGACAGATACGCAGTATTTT
CDR3aa: CASSPRTGRTDTQYF

j_gene: TRBJ1-1
d_gene: .
abundance: .
v_gene: TRBV27
CDR3nt: TGTGCCAGCAGTTTAAATTGGCGGTCAGGGGATGCTGAAGCTTTCTTT
CDR3aa: CASSLNWRSGDAEAFF

j_gene: TRBJ1-2
d_gene: .
abundance: few
v_gene: TRBV7-6
CDR3nt: TGTGCCAGCAGCCCGGCCCTGGGAGGGTTCAGGGCGGATGGCTACACCTTC
CDR3aa: CASSPALGGFRADGYTF

j_gene: TRBJ1-1
d_gene: TRBD1
abundance: few
v_gene: TRBV7-2
CDR3nt: TGTGCCAGCACCGGGGACAGGGGTTCAGCTGAAGCTTTCTTT
CDR3aa: CASTGDRGSAEAFF

j_gene: TRBJ1-2
d_gene: TRBD1
abundance: .
v_gene: TRBV12-5
CDR3nt: TGTGCTAGTGGCCCAGACAGGGGGCAAGGCTACACCTTC
CDR3aa: CASGPDRGQGYTF

j_gene: TRBJ2-7
d_gene: TRBD1
abundance: .
v_gene: TRBV2
CDR3nt: TGTGCCAGCAGTGACTTGACAGGGTTGAGCTCCTACGAGCAGTACTTC
CDR3aa: CASSDLTGLSSYEQYF

j_gene: TRBJ2-5
d_gene: TRBD2
abundance: .
v_gene: TRBV20-1
CDR3nt: TGCAGTGCTAGTCCTAGCGGGGAAGAGACCCAGTACTTC
CDR3aa: CSASPSGEETQYF

j_gene: TRBJ2-1
d_gene: .
abundance: .
v_gene: TRBV9
CDR3nt: TGTGCCAGCAGCGTCGGGGGACCGAAGAACAATGAGCAGTTCTTC
CDR3aa: CASSVGGPKNNEQFF

j_gene: TRBJ2-3
d_gene: TRBD2
abundance: once
v_gene: TRBV2
CDR3nt: TGTGCCAGCAACGGGGGGGGCTACACAGATACGCAGTATTTT
CDR3aa: CASNGGGYTDTQYF

j_gene: TRBJ2-7
d_gene: TRBD2
abundance: .
v_gene: TRBV5-1
CDR3nt: TGCGCCAGCAGCTTGGCGAGTAGCGGGTACGAGCAGTACTTC
CDR3aa: CASSLASSGYEQYF

j_gene: TRBJ2-3
d_gene: TRBD1
abundance: .
v_gene: TRBV19
CDR3nt: TGTGCCAGTAGTATCCGGGACAGGGGAACGGATACGCAGTATTTT
CDR3aa: CASSIRDRGTDTQYF

j_gene: TRBJ1-3
d_gene: .
abundance: few
v_gene: TRBV7-9
CDR3nt: TGTGCCACTCCAGCGGGGGACTCTGGAAACACCATATATTTT
CDR3aa: CATPAGDSGNTIYF

j_gene: TRBJ2-7
d_gene: TRBD1
abundance: .
v_gene: TRBV5-8
CDR3nt: TGTGCCAGCAGCCACCCAAACAGGGGACACTACGAGCAGTACTTC
CDR3aa: CASSHPNRGHYEQYF

j_gene: TRBJ2-5
d_gene: .
abundance: .
v_gene: TRBV11-3
CDR3nt: TGTGCCAGCAGGGGGAACAGGGAGACCCAGTACTTC
CDR3aa: CASRGNRETQYF

j_gene: TRBJ1-2
d_gene: TRBD1
abundance: few
v_gene: TRBV6-5
CDR3nt: TGTGCCAGCAGTCAGGGGGCGCAAAGCTATGGCTACACCTTC
CDR3aa: CASSQGAQSYGYTF

j_gene: TRBJ2-1
d_gene: TRBD2
abundance: .
v_gene: TRBV18
CDR3nt: TGTGCCAGCTCACCGATAGCGGGGGGGGCCTACAATGAGCAGTTCTTC
CDR3aa: CASSPIAGGAYNEQFF

j_gene: TRBJ2-7
d_gene: .
abundance: few
v_gene: TRBV4-1
CDR3nt: TGCGCCAGCAGCCAAGTTCAGGGGAGCTCCTACGAGCAGTACTTC
CDR3aa: CASSQVQGSSYEQYF

j_gene: TRBJ1-1
d_gene: .
abundance: few
v_gene: TRBV12-3/TRBV12-4
CDR3nt: TGTGCCAGCAGTTATGGTGCGGGTGAAGCTTTCTTT
CDR3aa: CASSYGAGEAFF

j_gene: TRBJ2-5
d_gene: TRBD1
abundance: .
v_gene: TRBV19
CDR3nt: TGTGCCAGTAAGGACGTGGGAAGGACAGGGGGTTTGGAGACCCAGTACTTC
CDR3aa: CASKDVGRTGGLETQYF

j_gene: TRBJ2-5
d_gene: .
abundance: .
v_gene: TRBV29-1
CDR3nt: TGCAGCGTTGAGGGGAGAGGACAGCTTATAGAGACCCAGTACTTC
CDR3aa: CSVEGRGQLIETQYF

j_gene: TRBJ1-6
d_gene: .
abundance: .
v_gene: TRBV19
CDR3nt: TGTGCCAGTAGTACCCCGTTTGTGTCACCCCTCCACTTT
CDR3aa: CASSTPFVSPLHF

j_gene: TRBJ1-3
d_gene: .
abundance: .
v_gene: TRBV2
CDR3nt: TGTGCCAGCAGTGGCCAGGGGCTAGGGGGAAACACCATATATTTT
CDR3aa: CASSGQGLGGNTIYF

j_gene: TRBJ1-1
d_gene: TRBD1
abundance: once
v_gene: TRBV5-4
CDR3nt: TGTGCCAGCAGGGGGGACAGGGGGCGTGCTGAAGCTTTCTTT
CDR3aa: CASRGDRGRAEAFF

j_gene: TRBJ2-1
d_gene: .
abundance: few
v_gene: TRBV7-9
CDR3nt: TGTGCCAGCAGCCTCAGTGGTGGCAATGAGCAGTTCTTC
CDR3aa: CASSLSGGNEQFF